This T cell receptor (beta chain) came from a study of blood T cell repertoires in COVID-19. Study background: Samples of COVID-19 (acute and convalescent) were obtained from the United States, Italy and Spain. PBMCs, B-cell-depleted T cells, or T cells provided the cDNA or gDNA that made up the material.

Produced via immunoSEQ multiplex PCR; TCRdb's table is partial and in-frame only. The sample comprises about 310,000 clones, around 89% of which are singletons, and approximately 0.98% rests with the top ten. The V and J ends lost 4 bases and 5 bases respectively, with 12 bases between them. The length of the CDR3 is 14 residues. Germline V gene lookup returns CDR1 SGHRS and CDR2 YFSETQ. The chain combines TRBV5-1 with TRBJ1-4; D unresolved. This clonotype originated in a middle-aged woman with COVID-19, enrolled during active disease. Sample: peripheral blood. Here the CDR3 reads CASSPDGLNEKLFF. CDR3 coding DNA: TGCGCCAGCAGCCCCGACGGACTAAATGAAAAACTGTTTTTT.